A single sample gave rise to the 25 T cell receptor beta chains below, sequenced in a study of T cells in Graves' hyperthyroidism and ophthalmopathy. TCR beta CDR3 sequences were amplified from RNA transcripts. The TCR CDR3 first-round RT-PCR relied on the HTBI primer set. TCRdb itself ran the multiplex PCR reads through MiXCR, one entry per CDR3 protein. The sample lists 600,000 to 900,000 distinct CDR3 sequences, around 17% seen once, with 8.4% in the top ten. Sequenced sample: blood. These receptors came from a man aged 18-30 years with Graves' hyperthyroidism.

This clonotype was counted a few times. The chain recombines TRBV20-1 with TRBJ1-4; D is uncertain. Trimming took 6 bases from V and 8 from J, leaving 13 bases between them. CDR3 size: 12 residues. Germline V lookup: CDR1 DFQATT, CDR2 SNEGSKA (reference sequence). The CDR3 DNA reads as TGCAGTGCCCCGCGACAAGCAGAAAAACTGTTTTTT. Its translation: CSAPRQAEKLFF.

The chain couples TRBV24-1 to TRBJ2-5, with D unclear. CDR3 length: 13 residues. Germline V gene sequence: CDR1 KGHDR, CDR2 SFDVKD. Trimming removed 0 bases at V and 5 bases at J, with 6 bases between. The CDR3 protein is CATSDLGRETQYF. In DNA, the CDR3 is TGTGCCACCAGTGATTTGGGCAGGGAGACCCAGTACTTC.

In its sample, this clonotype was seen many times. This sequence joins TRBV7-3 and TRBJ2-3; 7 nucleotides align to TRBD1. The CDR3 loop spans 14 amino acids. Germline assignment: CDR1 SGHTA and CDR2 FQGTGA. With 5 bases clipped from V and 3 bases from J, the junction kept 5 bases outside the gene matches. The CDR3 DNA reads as TGTGCCAGCAGCCCGGACAGGTGGACAGATACGCAGTATTTT. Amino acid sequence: CASSPDRWTDTQYF.

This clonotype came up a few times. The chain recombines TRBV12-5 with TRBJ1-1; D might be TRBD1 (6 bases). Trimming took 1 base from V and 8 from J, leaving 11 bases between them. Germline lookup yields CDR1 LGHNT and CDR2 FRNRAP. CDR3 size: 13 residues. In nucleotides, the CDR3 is TGTGCTAGTGGTTTGGGGAGGGGGGCGGAAGCTTTCTTT. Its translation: CASGLGRGAEAFF. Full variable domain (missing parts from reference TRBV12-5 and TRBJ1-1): DARVTQTPRHKVTEMGQEVTMRCQPILGHNTVFWYRQTMMQGLELLAYFRNRAPLDDSGMPKDRFSAEMPDATLATLKIQPSEPRDSAVYFCASGLGRGAEAFFGQGTRLTVV.

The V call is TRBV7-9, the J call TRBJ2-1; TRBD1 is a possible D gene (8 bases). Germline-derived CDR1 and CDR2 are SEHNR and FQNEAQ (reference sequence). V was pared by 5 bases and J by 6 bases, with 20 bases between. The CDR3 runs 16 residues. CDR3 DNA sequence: TGTGCCAGCAGCAGAAACAGGGGGGAGGGATCCAATGAGCAGTTCTTC. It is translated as CASSRNRGEGSNEQFF.

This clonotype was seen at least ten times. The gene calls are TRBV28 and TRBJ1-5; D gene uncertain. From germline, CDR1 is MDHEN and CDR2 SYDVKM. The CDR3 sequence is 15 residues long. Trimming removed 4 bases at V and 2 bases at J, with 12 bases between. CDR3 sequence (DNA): TGTGCCAGCAGTTCCCCAGTGGGTGGCAATCAGCCCCAGCATTTT. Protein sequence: CASSSPVGGNQPQHF.

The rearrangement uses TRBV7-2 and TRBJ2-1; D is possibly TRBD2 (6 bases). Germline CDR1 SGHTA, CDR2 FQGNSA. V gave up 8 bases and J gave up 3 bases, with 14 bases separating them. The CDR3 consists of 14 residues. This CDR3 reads CASGLAPNYNEQFF. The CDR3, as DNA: TGTGCCAGCGGCCTAGCGCCTAACTACAATGAGCAGTTCTTC.

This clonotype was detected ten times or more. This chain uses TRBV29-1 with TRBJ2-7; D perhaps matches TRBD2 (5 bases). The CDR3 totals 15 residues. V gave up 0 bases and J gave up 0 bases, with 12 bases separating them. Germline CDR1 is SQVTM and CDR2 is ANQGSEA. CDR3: CSVEEKEASSYEQYF. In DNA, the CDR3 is TGCAGCGTTGAAGAAAAGGAGGCGAGCTCCTACGAGCAGTACTTC.

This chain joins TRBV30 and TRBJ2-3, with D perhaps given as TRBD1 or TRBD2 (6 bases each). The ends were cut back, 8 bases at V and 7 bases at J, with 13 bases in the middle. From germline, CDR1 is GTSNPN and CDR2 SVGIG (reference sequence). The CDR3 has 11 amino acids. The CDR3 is CALRRGNTQYF. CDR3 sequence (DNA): TGTGCCCTCCGGAGGGGGAATACGCAGTATTTT.

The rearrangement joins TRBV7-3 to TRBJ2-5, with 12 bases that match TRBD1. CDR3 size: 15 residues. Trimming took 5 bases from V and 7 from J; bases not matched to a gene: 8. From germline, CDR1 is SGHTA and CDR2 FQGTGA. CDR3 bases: TGTGCCAGCAGCCTCGGGACAGGGGGCTGGGGGACCCAGTACTTC. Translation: CASSLGTGGWGTQYF.

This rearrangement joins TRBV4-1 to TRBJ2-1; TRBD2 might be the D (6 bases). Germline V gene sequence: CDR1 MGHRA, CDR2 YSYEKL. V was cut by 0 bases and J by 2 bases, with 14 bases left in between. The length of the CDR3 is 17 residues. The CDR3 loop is CASSQDQAASAYNEQFF. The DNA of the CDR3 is TGCGCCAGCAGCCAAGATCAGGCGGCTAGCGCCTACAATGAGCAGTTCTTC.

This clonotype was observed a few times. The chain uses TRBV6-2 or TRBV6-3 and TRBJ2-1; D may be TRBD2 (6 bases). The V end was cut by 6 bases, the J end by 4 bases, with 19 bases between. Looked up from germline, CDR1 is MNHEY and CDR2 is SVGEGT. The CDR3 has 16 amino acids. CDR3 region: CASSPFTGTSYNEQFF. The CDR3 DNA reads TGTGCCAGCAGCCCTTTCACCGGGACTTCGTACAATGAGCAGTTCTTC.

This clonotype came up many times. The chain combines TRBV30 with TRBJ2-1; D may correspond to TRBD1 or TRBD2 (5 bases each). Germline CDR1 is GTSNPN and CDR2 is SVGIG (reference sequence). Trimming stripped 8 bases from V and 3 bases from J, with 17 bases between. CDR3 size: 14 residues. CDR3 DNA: TGTGCCCGGACTGCCGGGACCTTCTACAATGAGCAGTTCTTC. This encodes CARTAGTFYNEQFF.

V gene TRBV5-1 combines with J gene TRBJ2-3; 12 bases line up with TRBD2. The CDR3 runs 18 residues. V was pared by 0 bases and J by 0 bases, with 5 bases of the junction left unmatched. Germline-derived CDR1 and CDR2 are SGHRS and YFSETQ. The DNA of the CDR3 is TGCGCCAGCAGCTTGGGTACGACTAGCGGGAGAAGCACAGATACGCAGTATTTT. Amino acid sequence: CASSLGTTSGRSTDTQYF.

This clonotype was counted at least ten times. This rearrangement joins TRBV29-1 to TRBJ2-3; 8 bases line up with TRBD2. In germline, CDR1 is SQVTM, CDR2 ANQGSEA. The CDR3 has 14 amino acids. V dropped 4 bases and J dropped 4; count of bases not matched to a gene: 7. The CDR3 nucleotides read TGCAGCGTTGCGGCTAGCGGGTCCCCAGATACGCAGTATTTT. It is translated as CSVAASGSPDTQYF.

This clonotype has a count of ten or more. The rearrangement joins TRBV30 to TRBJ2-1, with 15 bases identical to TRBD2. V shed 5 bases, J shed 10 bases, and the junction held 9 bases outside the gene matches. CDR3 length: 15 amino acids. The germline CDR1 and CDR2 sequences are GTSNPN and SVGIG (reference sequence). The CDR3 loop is CAWGPGTSGRTEQFF. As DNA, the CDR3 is TGTGCCTGGGGGCCTGGGACTAGCGGGAGGACGGAGCAGTTCTTC.

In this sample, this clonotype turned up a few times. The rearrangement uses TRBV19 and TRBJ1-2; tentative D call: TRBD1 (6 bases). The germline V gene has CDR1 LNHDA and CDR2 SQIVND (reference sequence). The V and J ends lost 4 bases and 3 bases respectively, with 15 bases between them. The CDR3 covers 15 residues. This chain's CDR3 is CASSTKQGRDYGYTF. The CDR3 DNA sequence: TGTGCCAGTAGTACGAAGCAGGGGAGAGACTATGGCTACACCTTC. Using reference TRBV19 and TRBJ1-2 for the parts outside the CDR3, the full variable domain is DGGITQSPKYLFRKEGQNVTLSCEQNLNHDAMYWYRQDPGQGLRLIYYSQIVNDFQKGDIAEGYSVSREKKESFPLTVTSAQKNPTAFYLCASSTKQGRDYGYTFGSGTRLTVV.

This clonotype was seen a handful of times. The CDR3 spells CAIRPGTGSYEQYF. CDR3 nucleotides: TGTGCCATCAGGCCCGGGACAGGGAGCTACGAGCAGTACTTC. The chain is built from TRBV10-3 and TRBJ2-7; the match to TRBD1 covers 9 bases. V was clipped by 6 bases and J by 3 bases; unmatched bases: 6. Germline assignment: CDR1 ENHRY and CDR2 SYGVKD. The CDR3 loop spans 14 amino acids.

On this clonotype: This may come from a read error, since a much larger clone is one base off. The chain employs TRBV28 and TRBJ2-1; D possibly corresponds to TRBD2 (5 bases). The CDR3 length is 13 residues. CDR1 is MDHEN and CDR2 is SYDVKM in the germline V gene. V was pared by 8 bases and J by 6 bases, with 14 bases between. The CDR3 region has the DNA TGTGCCAGCGAGCGACTAACCTGCAATGAGCAGTTCTTC. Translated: CASERLTCNEQFF. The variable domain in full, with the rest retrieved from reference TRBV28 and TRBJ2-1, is DVKVTQSSRYLVKRTGEKVFLECVQDMDHENMFWYRQDPGLGLRLIYFSYDVKMKEKGDIPEGYSVSREKKERFSLILESASTNQTSMYLCASERLTCNEQFFGPGTRLTVL.

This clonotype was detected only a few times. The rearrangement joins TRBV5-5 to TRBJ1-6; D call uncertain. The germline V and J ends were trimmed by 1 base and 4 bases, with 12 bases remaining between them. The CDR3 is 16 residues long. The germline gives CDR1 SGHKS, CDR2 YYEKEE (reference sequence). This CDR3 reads CASSLLGRTYNSPLHF. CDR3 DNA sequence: TGTGCCAGCAGCTTGCTTGGCCGCACTTATAATTCACCCCTCCACTTT.

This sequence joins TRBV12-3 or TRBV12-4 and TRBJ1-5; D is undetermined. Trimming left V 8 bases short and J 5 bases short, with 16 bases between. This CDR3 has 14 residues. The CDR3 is CASDAANTDQPQHF. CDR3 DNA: TGTGCCAGCGATGCGGCAAATACAGATCAGCCCCAGCATTTT.

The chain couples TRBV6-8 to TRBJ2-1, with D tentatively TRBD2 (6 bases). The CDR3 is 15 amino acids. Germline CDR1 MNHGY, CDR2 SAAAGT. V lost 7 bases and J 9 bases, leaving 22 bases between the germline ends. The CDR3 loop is CASNDWDWAGGEQFF. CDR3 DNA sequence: TGTGCCAGCAACGACTGGGACTGGGCGGGCGGTGAGCAGTTCTTC.

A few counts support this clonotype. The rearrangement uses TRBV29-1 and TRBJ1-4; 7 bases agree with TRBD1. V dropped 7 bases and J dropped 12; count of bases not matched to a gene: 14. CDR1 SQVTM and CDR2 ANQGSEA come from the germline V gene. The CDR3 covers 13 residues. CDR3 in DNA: TGCAGCGACGTCCCCGTGACAGGGAGGGAACTGTTTTTT. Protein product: CSDVPVTGRELFF.

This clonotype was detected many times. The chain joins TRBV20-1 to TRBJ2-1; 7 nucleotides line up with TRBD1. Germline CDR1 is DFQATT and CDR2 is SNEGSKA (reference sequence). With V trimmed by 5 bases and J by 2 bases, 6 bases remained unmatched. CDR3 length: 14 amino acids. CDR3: CSAPKTGPYNEQFF. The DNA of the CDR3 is TGCAGTGCTCCTAAGACAGGGCCCTACAATGAGCAGTTCTTC.

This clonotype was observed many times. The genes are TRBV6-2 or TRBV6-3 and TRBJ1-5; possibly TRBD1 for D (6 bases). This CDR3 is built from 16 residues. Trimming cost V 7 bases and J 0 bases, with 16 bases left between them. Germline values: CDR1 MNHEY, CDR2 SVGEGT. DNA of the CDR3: TGTGCCAGCAAGAGGGGGGCGAGATATAGCAATCAGCCCCAGCATTTT. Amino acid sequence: CASKRGARYSNQPQHF.